A selection of T cell receptor beta chains follows, all from one sample in a study of cytomegalovirus exposure and HLA in healthy donors. Method: immunoSEQ multiplex PCR; TCRdb's copy keeps in-frame clones and lacks some. The sample has some 120,000 clones, 17% seen once. The sequencing input was PBMCs. Receptors originate from a female donor in good health and CMV-seropositive. Each CDR3 is given with its conserved first and last residue. A D gene is named only where the DNA matches it firmly. Clone size, where shown, is once, few, many, or a class for clones that have expanded.

V,J,size,D,DNA,CDR3
TRBV5-6,TRBJ2-7,NA,TRBD1,TGTGCCAGCAGCTTGGAAGTCACAGGGGGCTCTGAGCAGTACTTC,CASSLEVTGGSEQYF
TRBV2,TRBJ1-1,NA,NA,TGTGCCAGCAGGGCGGGGGGGTTGCCTTTCTTT,CASRAGGLPFF
TRBV4-1,TRBJ1-2,few,TRBD1,TGCGCCAGCAGCCAACCCGACAGGGCTAACTATGGCTACACCTTC,CASSQPDRANYGYTF
TRBV9,TRBJ2-1,few,TRBD2,TGTGCCAGCAGCGTAGGGGCTAGCGGGCCACTTCTGGAGCAGTTCTTC,CASSVGASGPLLEQFF
TRBV4-3,TRBJ1-2,NA,TRBD1,TGCGCCAGCAGCCTAGAGGGGACAGGGACTGGCTACACCTTC,CASSLEGTGTGYTF
TRBV7-6,TRBJ2-7,few,NA,TGTGCCAGCAGCTTCGACAGGCGGTACGAGCAGTACTTC,CASSFDRRYEQYF
TRBV9,TRBJ2-7,few,NA,TGTGCCAGCAGCGTAGCGGGGATGATGGAGCAGTACTTC,CASSVAGMMEQYF
TRBV2,TRBJ2-1,NA,TRBD2,TGTGCCAGCAGTGCCAGGACTAGCCTTAATTACAATGAGCAGTTCTTC,CASSARTSLNYNEQFF
TRBV5-5,TRBJ1-1,NA,NA,TGTGCCAGCAGCAATGGTGTGGGGGACTACACTGAAGCTTTCTTT,CASSNGVGDYTEAFF
TRBV19,TRBJ2-7,NA,TRBD1,TGTGCCAGAAATTCCGGGACAGGGAGCTGTGAGCAGTACTTC,CARNSGTGSCEQYF